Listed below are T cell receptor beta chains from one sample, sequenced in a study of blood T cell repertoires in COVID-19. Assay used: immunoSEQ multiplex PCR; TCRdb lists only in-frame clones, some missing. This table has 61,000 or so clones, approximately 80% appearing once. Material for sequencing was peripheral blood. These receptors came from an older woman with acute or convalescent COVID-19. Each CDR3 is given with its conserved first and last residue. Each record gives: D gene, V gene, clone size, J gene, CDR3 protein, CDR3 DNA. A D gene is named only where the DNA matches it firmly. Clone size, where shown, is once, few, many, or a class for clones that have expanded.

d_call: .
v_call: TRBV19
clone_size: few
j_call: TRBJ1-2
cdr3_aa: CAITGLYGYTF
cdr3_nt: TGTGCCATCACAGGGCTCTATGGCTACACCTTC

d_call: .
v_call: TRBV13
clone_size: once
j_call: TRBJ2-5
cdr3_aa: CASSSDAARAQYF
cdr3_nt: TGTGCCAGCAGCAGCGACGCAGCCAGGGCCCAGTACTTC

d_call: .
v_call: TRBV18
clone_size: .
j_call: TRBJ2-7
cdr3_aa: CASSLAGRSTEQYF
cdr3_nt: TGTGCCAGCTCACTCGCAGGGAGGTCCACCGAGCAGTACTTC

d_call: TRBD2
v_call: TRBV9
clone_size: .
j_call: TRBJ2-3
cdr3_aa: CASSVGAGDTDTQYF
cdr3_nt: TGTGCCAGCAGCGTCGGAGCGGGGGACACAGATACGCAGTATTTT

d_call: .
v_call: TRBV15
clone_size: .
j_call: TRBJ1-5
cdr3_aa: CATSKLGSPGEQPQHF
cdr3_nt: TGTGCCACCAGCAAGCTCGGCAGCCCGGGGGAGCAGCCCCAGCATTTT

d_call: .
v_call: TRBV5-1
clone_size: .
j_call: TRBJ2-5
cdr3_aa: CASSTGMLETQYF
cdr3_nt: TGCGCCAGCAGCACTGGTATGTTAGAGACCCAGTACTTC

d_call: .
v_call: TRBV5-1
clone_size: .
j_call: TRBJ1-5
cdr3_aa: CASSLGTGNNQPQHF
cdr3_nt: TGCGCCAGCAGCTTGGGAACAGGGAACAATCAGCCCCAGCATTTT

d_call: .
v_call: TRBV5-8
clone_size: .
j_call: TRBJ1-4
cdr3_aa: CASSLGQLLTNEKLFF
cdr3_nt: TGTGCCAGCAGCTTGGGACAGCTTCTAACTAATGAAAAACTGTTTTTT

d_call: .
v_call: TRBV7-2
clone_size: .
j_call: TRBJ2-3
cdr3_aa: CASSSFTDTQYF
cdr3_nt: TGTGCCAGCAGCTCCTTCACAGATACGCAGTATTTT

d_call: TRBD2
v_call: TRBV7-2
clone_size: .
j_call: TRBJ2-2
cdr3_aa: CASSLGLGLASGELFF
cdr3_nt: TGTGCCAGCAGCTTAGGTTTGGGACTAGCATCCGGGGAGCTGTTTTTT

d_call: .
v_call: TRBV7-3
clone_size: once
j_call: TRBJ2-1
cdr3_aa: CASSRYGGRGGDEQFF
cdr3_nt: TGTGCCAGCAGCCGATACGGGGGTAGGGGAGGCGATGAGCAGTTCTTC

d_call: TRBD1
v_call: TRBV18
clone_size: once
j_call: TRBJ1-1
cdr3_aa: CASSPREGGGAFF
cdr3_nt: TGTGCCAGCTCACCAAGGGAAGGGGGCGGAGCTTTCTTT

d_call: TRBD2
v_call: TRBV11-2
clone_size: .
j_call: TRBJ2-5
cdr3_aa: CASSLELAAQETQYF
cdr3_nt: TGTGCCAGCAGCTTAGAGCTAGCGGCCCAAGAGACCCAGTACTTC

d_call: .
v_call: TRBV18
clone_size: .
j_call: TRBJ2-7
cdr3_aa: CASSRETGGNEQYF
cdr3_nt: TGTGCCAGCTCACGAGAGACAGGTGGAAACGAGCAGTACTTC

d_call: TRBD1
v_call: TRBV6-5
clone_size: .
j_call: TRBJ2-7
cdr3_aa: CASSMTGQNYEQYF
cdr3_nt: TGTGCCAGCTCGATGACAGGGCAAAACTACGAGCAGTACTTC

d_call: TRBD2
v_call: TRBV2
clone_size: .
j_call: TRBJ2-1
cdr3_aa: CASRYGTISSLEQFF
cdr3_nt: TGTGCCAGCAGATACGGGACTATTTCTTCTCTTGAGCAGTTCTTC

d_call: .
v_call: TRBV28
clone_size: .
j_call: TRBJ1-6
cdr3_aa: CASSLVRGGLGFNSPLHF
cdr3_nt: TGTGCCAGCAGTTTAGTTCGGGGGGGGCTTGGCTTTAATTCACCCCTCCACTTT

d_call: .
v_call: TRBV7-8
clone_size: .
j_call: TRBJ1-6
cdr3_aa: CASSSLPGDYNSPLHF
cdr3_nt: TGTGCCAGCAGCTCCTTACCCGGGGACTATAATTCACCCCTCCACTTT

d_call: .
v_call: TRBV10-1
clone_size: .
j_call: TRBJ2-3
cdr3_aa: CASSEVPRARSTDTQYF
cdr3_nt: TGCGCCAGCAGTGAGGTTCCCAGGGCCCGTAGCACAGATACGCAGTATTTT

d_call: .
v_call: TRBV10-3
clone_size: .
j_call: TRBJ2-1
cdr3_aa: CAISDQGEQFF
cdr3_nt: TGTGCCATCAGTGATCAGGGTGAGCAGTTCTTC

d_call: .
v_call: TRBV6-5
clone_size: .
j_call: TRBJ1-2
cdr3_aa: CASRGGGIAYGYTF
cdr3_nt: TGTGCCAGCAGGGGAGGGGGGATCGCCTATGGCTACACCTTC

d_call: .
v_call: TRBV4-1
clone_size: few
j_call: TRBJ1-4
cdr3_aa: CASSPSNRGGTNEKLFF
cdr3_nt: TGCGCCAGCAGCCCCTCGAACCGGGGGGGGACGAATGAAAAACTGTTTTTT

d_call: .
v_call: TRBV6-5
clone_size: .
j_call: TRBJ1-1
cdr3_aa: CATLLGQKNTEAFF
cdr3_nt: TGTGCCACCCTTCTGGGGCAAAAGAACACTGAAGCTTTCTTT

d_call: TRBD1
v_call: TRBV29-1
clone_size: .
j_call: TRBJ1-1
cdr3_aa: CSVGQGAIEMNTEAFF
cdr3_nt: TGCAGCGTTGGACAGGGGGCGATCGAAATGAACACTGAAGCTTTCTTT

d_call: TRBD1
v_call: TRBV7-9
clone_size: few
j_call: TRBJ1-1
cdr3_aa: CASSLRDRVDTEAFF
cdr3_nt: TGTGCCAGCAGCTTGCGGGACAGGGTGGACACTGAAGCTTTCTTT

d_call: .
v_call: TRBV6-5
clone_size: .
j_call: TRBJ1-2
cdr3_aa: CASMRQSNYGYTF
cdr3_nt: TGTGCCAGCATGAGACAGAGTAACTATGGCTACACCTTC

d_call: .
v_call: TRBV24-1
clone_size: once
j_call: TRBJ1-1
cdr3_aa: CATSDLTEAFF
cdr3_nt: TGTGCCACCAGTGATTTAACAGAAGCTTTCTTT

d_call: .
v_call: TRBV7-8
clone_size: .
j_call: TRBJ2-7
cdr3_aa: CASSPPRRDEQYF
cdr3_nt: TGTGCCAGCAGCCCCCCCCGGAGGGACGAGCAGTACTTC

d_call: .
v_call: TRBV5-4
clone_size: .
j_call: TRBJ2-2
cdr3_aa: CASSFGGPSGGELFF
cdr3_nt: TGTGCCAGCAGCTTTGGAGGGCCTAGTGGCGGGGAGCTGTTTTTT

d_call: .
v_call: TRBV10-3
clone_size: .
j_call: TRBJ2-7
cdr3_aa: CAISAGDDEQYF
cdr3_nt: TGTGCCATCAGTGCAGGGGACGACGAGCAGTACTTC

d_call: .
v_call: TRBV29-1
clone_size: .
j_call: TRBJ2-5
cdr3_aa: CSVGRSGEETQYF
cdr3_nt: TGCAGCGTTGGTCGTTCGGGTGAAGAGACCCAGTACTTC

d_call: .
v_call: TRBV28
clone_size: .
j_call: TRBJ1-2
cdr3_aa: CASSLGEDGYTF
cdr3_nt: TGTGCCAGCAGTTTAGGTGAGGATGGCTACACCTTC

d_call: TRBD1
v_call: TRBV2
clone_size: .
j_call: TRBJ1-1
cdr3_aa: CASSEALTGTAFF
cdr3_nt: TGTGCCAGCAGTGAAGCGCTGACAGGGACAGCTTTCTTT

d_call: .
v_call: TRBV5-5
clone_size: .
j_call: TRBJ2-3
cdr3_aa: CASSSMDRATDTQYF
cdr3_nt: TGTGCCAGCAGCTCAATGGACAGAGCCACAGATACGCAGTATTTT

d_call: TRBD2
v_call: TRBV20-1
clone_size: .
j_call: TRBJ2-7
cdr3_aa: CSASWRGGRSEQYF
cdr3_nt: TGCAGTGCTAGTTGGCGGGGGGGGAGGTCCGAGCAGTACTTC

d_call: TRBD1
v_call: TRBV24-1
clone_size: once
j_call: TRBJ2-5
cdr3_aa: CATGTGGETQYF
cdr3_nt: TGTGCCACCGGGACAGGAGGGGAGACCCAGTACTTC

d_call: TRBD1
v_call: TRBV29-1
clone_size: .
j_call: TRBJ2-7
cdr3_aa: CSVGLGGTGIREQYF
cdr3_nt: TGCAGCGTTGGCTTGGGTGGGACAGGGATTCGCGAGCAGTACTTC

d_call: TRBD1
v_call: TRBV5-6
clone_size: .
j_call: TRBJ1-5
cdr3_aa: CASSLGQFNQPQHF
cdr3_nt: TGTGCCAGCAGCCTGGGACAGTTCAATCAGCCCCAGCATTTT

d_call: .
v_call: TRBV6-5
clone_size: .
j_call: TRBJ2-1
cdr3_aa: CASSHDGGTYNEQFF
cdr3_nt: TGTGCCAGCAGTCACGACGGAGGCACCTACAATGAGCAGTTCTTC

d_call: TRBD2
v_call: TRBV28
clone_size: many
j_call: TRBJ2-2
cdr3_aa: CATVAGGTGELFF
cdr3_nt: TGTGCCACCGTAGCGGGGGGCACCGGGGAGCTGTTTTTT